The rows below give T cell receptor beta chains drawn from one sample of a study of response to subunit inactivated influenza vaccine. TCRdb ran MiXCR on the RT-PCR reads and lists one entry per CDR3 protein. Found here are roughly 160,000 distinct CDR3 sequences, roughly 10% of them singletons; the top ten hold 35% to 40%. The sequencing here drew on CD8+ T cells sorted from PBMCs, taken around 25 months after vaccination. The receptors were sampled from a man aged 45-69 years who received an inactivated influenza vaccine. Each CDR3 is given with its conserved first and last residue. Each record gives: D gene, J gene, clone size, V gene, CDR3 DNA, CDR3 protein. The D gene is left open where the match is weak. Clone size, where shown, is once, few, many, or a class for clones that have expanded.

. TRBJ2-2 many TRBV4-3 TGCGCCAGCAGCCAAGATGGGGCGGGGAACACCGGGGAGCTGTTTTTT CASSQDGAGNTGELFF
. TRBJ1-2 many TRBV25-1 TGTGCCACTTATACAGGGTATGGCTACACCTTC CATYTGYGYTF
. TRBJ2-1 . TRBV5-1 TGCGCCAGCAGCTTTACTACCCCGGATTCGGGTATAGAAGAGCAGTTCTTC CASSFTTPDSGIEEQFF
. TRBJ1-1 . TRBV27 TGTGCCAGCAGTTTTGACGGAGCTGAAGCTTTCTTT CASSFDGAEAFF
. TRBJ2-1 few TRBV5-1 TGCGCCAGCAGCATAGCGAACAATGAGCAGTTCTTC CASSIANNEQFF
. TRBJ1-2 . TRBV2 TGTGCCAGCAGTGAAGGGGGAGGCTACACCTTC CASSEGGGYTF
. TRBJ2-1 . TRBV27 TGTGCCAGCAGTTTACTCTCAGGGGGGGGATACAATGAGCAGTTCTTC CASSLLSGGGYNEQFF
. TRBJ2-2 . TRBV6-5 TGTGCCAGCAGTTACCTCGGCAGGGGCGTCACCGGGGAGCTGTTTTTT CASSYLGRGVTGELFF
TRBD1 TRBJ2-2 . TRBV5-1 TGCGCCAGCAGCTGGCCCAGGGGGAGCACCGGGGAGCTGTTTTTT CASSWPRGSTGELFF
TRBD1 TRBJ2-7 . TRBV20-1 TGCAGTGCCCGACAGGGGGCCTACGAGCAGTACTTC CSARQGAYEQYF
. TRBJ2-7 few TRBV28 TGTGCCAGCAGTTTTCAGGAGGACTACGAGCAGTACTTC CASSFQEDYEQYF
. TRBJ2-2 few TRBV28 TGTGCCAGCAGTTCCCCGGGAGCGAACACCGGGGAGCTGTTTTTT CASSSPGANTGELFF
. TRBJ1-6 few TRBV10-2 TGCGCCAGCAGTGTCGGAGAAGGGGATAATTCACCCCTCCACTTT CASSVGEGDNSPLHF
. TRBJ2-2 few TRBV9 TGTGCCAGCAGCGTAGGTTCAGGTTCCACCGGGGAGCTGTTTTTT CASSVGSGSTGELFF
TRBD2 TRBJ2-7 many TRBV28 TGTGCCAGCAGTTGGGGACTAGCGGGGAAGTACGAGCAGTACTTC CASSWGLAGKYEQYF
TRBD2 TRBJ2-1 many TRBV27 TGTGCCGCAAAGGACAGCGGGAGTGTAAGAGGCAATGAGCAGTTCTTC CAAKDSGSVRGNEQFF
. TRBJ2-1 few TRBV6-2/TRBV6-3 TGTGCCAGCAGTTTGCCCTTGACCCAAAGATTTCACAATGAGCAGTTCTTC CASSLPLTQRFHNEQFF
. TRBJ2-7 few TRBV27 TGTGCCAGCAGTTTGGGACTGTACTCCTACGAGCAGTACTTC CASSLGLYSYEQYF
. TRBJ2-4 . TRBV7-2 TGTGCCAGCAGCTTAGCGGCGGCCAGCTTAAACATTCAGTACTTC CASSLAAASLNIQYF
. TRBJ1-2 . TRBV29-1 TGCAGCGTTGACTACAGAAATAACTATGGCTACACCTTC CSVDYRNNYGYTF
. TRBJ2-3 once TRBV7-6 TGTGCCAGCAGCCCCGGGACGGACCTTCGGGATACGCAGTATTTT CASSPGTDLRDTQYF
. TRBJ1-2 few TRBV6-5 TGTGCCAGCAGTTACTCGGAGAGAAACTATGGCTACACCTTC CASSYSERNYGYTF
TRBD1 TRBJ2-7 few TRBV25-1 TGTGCCAGCAGTGAATGGGACCCTGGGACAGCTTACTCCTACGAGCAGTACTTC CASSEWDPGTAYSYEQYF
TRBD2 TRBJ2-1 . TRBV7-9 TGTGCCAGCAGCTGGATAGCGGGGGGGCCGGTGTCAAATGAGCAGTTCTTC CASSWIAGGPVSNEQFF
. TRBJ1-5 . TRBV28 TGTGCCAGCAGTTTCATGGTGGATCAGCCCCAGCATTTT CASSFMVDQPQHF
. TRBJ2-7 few TRBV27 TGTGCCAGCAGAACAGCCGGGACACCTTGGGAGCAGTACTTC CASRTAGTPWEQYF
TRBD1 TRBJ2-7 . TRBV13 TGTGCCAGCAGCTATGGACAGGGGTCCTACGAGCAGTACTTC CASSYGQGSYEQYF
TRBD2 TRBJ2-1 many TRBV9 TGTGCCAGCAGCGTAGGGGGCGGGAGCTCCTACAATGAGCAGTTCTTC CASSVGGGSSYNEQFF
. TRBJ2-1 few TRBV4-3 TGCGCCAGCAGCCAGGGACTGACAAAGATTGATTCGCAGTTCTTC CASSQGLTKIDSQFF